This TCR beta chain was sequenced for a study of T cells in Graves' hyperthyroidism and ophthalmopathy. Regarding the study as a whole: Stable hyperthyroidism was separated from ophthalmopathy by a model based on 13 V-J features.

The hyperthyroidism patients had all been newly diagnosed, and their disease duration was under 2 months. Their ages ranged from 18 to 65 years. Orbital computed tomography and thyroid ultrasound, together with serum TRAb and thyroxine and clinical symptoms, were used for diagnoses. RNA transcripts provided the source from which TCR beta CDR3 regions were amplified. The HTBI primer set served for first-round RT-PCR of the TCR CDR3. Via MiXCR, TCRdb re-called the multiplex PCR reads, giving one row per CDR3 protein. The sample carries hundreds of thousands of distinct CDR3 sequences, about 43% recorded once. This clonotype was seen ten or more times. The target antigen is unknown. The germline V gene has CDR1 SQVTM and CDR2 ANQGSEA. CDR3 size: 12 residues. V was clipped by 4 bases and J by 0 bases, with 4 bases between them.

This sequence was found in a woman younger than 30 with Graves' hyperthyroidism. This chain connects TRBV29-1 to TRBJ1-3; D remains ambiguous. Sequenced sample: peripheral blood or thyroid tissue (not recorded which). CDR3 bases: TGCAGCGTTGGTTTCTCTGGAAACACCATATATTTT. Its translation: CSVGFSGNTIYF.